These 31 T cell receptor beta chains originate from one sample sequenced in a study of cytomegalovirus exposure and HLA in healthy donors. The PCR ran on 60 Vbeta and 13 Jbeta primers. Using immunoSEQ multiplex PCR, the repertoire was profiled, and TCRdb retains in-frame clones only, with some absent. Among approximately 120,000 clones listed, about 80% were seen once. The sequencing sample was made of PBMCs. These receptors were obtained from a man aged 35 to 55 in good health and CMV-seronegative.

The chain links TRBV7-8 to TRBJ1-5; no firm D call. V gave up 0 bases and J gave up 0 bases, with 18 bases separating them. The CDR3 runs 19 residues. The germline V gene has CDR1 SGHVS and CDR2 FQNEAQ. CDR3 DNA: TGTGCCAGCAGCTTAGCGAAGACAATGATGTCTTATAGCAATCAGCCCCAGCATTTT. Translating gives CASSLAKTMMSYSNQPQHF.

The DNA for the CDR3 is TGTGCCAGCAGCCCCGGGACAGGGTCGTTACCCCTCCACTTT. It specifies CASSPGTGSLPLHF. This sequence joins TRBV9 and TRBJ1-6; the match to TRBD1 covers 9 bases. The germline gives CDR1 SGDLS, CDR2 YYNGEE. CDR3 length: 14 residues. Trimming took 4 bases from V and 12 from J; bases not matched to a gene: 8.

This clone was seen a handful of times. The chain combines TRBV10-1 with TRBJ1-5, with a possible D match to TRBD1 (5 bases). Trimming pared 11 bases from V and 6 bases from J, leaving 14 bases between. The CDR3 covers 12 residues. Germline-derived CDR1 and CDR2 are WNHNN and SYGVQD (reference sequence). CDR3 sequence: CAAWIRGQPQHF. The CDR3 DNA follows: TGCGCCGCGTGGATAAGGGGTCAGCCCCAGCATTTT.

This clone occurred a few times. J is TRBJ2-5 and V is TRBV29-1; D is unresolved. There are 10 residues in the CDR3. The germline V and J ends were trimmed by 4 bases and 5 bases, with 5 bases remaining between them. Per germline, CDR1 SQVTM and CDR2 ANQGSEA. This CDR3 reads CSVVRETQYF. DNA for the CDR3: TGCAGCGTTGTGCGCGAGACCCAGTACTTC.

This chain links TRBV6-1 with TRBJ2-6; D gene unclear. The germline gives CDR1 MNHNS, CDR2 SASEGT. CDR3 size: 14 residues. The V end was cut by 7 bases, the J end by 0 bases, with 7 bases between. CDR3 bases: TGTGCCAGCAATGATCGCTCTGGGGCCAACGTCCTGACTTTC. It yields the protein CASNDRSGANVLTF.

CDR3 nucleotides: TGTGCCAGCAGCTTATTCGATTCACCCCTCCACTTT. Its protein product is CASSLFDSPLHF. The gene calls are TRBV7-9 and TRBJ1-6; D gene unclear. Germline V gene data show CDR1 as SEHNR and CDR2 as FQNEAQ (reference sequence). CDR3 length: 12 residues. V gave up 2 bases and J gave up 8 bases, with 4 bases separating them.

CDR3 sequence reads: CASSPAGNTIYF. In nucleotides, the CDR3 is TGTGCCAGCTCACCGGCAGGAAACACCATATATTTT. The rearrangement uses TRBV18 and TRBJ1-3, with D unresolved. V was clipped by 3 bases and J by 4 bases, with 4 bases between them. Germline V gene sequence: CDR1 KGHSH, CDR2 LQKENI. The length of the CDR3 is 12 residues.

The chain combines TRBV7-8 with TRBJ2-7, with 9 bases that match TRBD1. J gave up 6 bases and V 5 bases, and 5 bases lay outside the gene matches. The CDR3 totals 13 residues. The germline CDR1 and CDR2 sequences are SGHVS and FQNEAQ. CDR3 in DNA: TGTGCCAGCAGCAAACGACAGGGGGTCGAGCAGTACTTC. Its translation: CASSKRQGVEQYF.

This sequence joins TRBV4-2 and TRBJ2-1; D is possibly TRBD1 (6 bases). Between the trimmed V and J ends, which lost 0 bases and 5 bases, there was a span of 11 bases. The CDR3 length is 15 residues. Germline CDR1 LGHNA, CDR2 YNFKEQ. In DNA form, the CDR3 reads TGTGCCAGCAGCCAAGACAGGGGTACGGACAATGAGCAGTTCTTC. This gives the protein CASSQDRGTDNEQFF.

The chain joins TRBV9 to TRBJ2-2, with 8 positions matching TRBD1. This CDR3 has 14 amino acids. J gave up 5 bases and V 5 bases, and 5 bases lay outside the gene matches. The germline CDR1 and CDR2 sequences are SGDLS and YYNGEE. The CDR3: CASSPTGGTGELFF. For the CDR3, the DNA is TGTGCCAGCAGTCCTACAGGGGGGACCGGGGAGCTGTTTTTT.

V is TRBV10-3 and J is TRBJ1-6; a weak D match, TRBD1 (6 bases). Trimming removed 7 bases from V and 5 bases from J, with 15 bases in between. This CDR3 region has 15 residues. From germline, CDR1 is ENHRY and CDR2 SYGVKD. The CDR3: CAINDPGHNNSPLHF. The CDR3 DNA sequence: TGTGCCATCAACGATCCGGGACACAATAATTCACCCCTCCACTTT.

The V call is TRBV6-6, the J call TRBJ1-1; possible D gene TRBD1, 6 bases. V lost 7 bases and J lost 4, with 16 bases in between. The length of the CDR3 is 14 residues. The germline V gene encodes CDR1 MNHNY and CDR2 SVGAGI (reference sequence). The CDR3 bases are TGTGCCAGCATCAGGGGCAGGGCGGGCACTGAAGCTTTCTTT. As protein: CASIRGRAGTEAFF.

Concerning this clone: In the same sample, other DNA sequences code for this CDR3. The chain carries TRBV9 and TRBJ1-2; D perhaps matches TRBD1 (5 bases). Germline V lookup: CDR1 SGDLS, CDR2 YYNGEE. This CDR3 is 11 amino acids long. Trimming stripped 3 bases from V and 8 bases from J, with 8 bases between. CDR3 sequence: CASSAGYGYTF. CDR3 DNA sequence: TGTGCCAGCAGCGCAGGGTACGGCTACACCTTC.

The chain recombines TRBV5-1 with TRBJ1-2; 9 positions agree with TRBD1. V shed 5 bases, J shed 3 bases, and the junction held 5 bases outside the gene matches. This CDR3 region has 14 residues. Germline values: CDR1 SGHRS, CDR2 YFSETQ. CDR3 in DNA: TGCGCCAGCAGTAGGGACAGGGAGGACTATGGCTACACCTTC. It yields the protein CASSRDREDYGYTF.

The V gene is TRBV29-1, the J gene TRBJ1-1, with D unclear. Germline assignment: CDR1 SQVTM and CDR2 ANQGSEA. This CDR3 has 11 residues. V was trimmed by 3 bases and J by 3 bases, leaving 5 bases between them. CDR3 residues: CSVDLYTEAFF. The CDR3, as DNA: TGCAGCGTTGATCTGTACACTGAAGCTTTCTTT.

The chain links TRBV13 to TRBJ1-3; D gene uncertain. CDR3 length equals 17 residues. V lost 5 bases, J lost 4 bases, and 21 bases lay in between. Per the germline V gene, CDR1 is PRHDT and CDR2 is FYEKMQ (reference sequence). The CDR3 spells CASSPGWATAGGNTIYF. The CDR3 DNA reads as TGTGCCAGCAGCCCGGGTTGGGCAACAGCGGGAGGAAACACCATATATTTT.

This sequence joins TRBV6-6 and TRBJ2-2, with TRBD2 as a possible D gene (5 bases). The V end was cut by 8 bases, the J end by 1 base, with 11 bases between. The CDR3 length is 14 residues. In germline, CDR1 is MNHNY, CDR2 SVGAGI (reference sequence). The CDR3 region has the DNA TGTGCCAGCGTCTCCCGGGGGAACACCGGGGAGCTGTTTTTT. As protein: CASVSRGNTGELFF.

The chain has TRBV4-3 and TRBJ1-4; D not resolved. This CDR3 has 15 amino acids. The germline CDR1 and CDR2 sequences are LGHNA and YSLEER. Trimming stripped 1 base from V and 0 bases from J, with 6 bases between. As DNA, the CDR3 is TGCGCCAGCAGCCAAGTGACTGCAACTAATGAAAAACTGTTTTTT. It yields the protein CASSQVTATNEKLFF.

This clone rates as medium-sized. The chain couples TRBV4-3 to TRBJ2-7, with a weak D call TRBD2 (6 bases). Trimming removed 0 bases from V and 2 bases from J, with 14 bases in between. The CDR3 is 16 amino acids. From germline, CDR1 is LGHNA and CDR2 YSLEER. The CDR3 reads CASSQEVQEGPYEQYF. The CDR3 DNA reads as TGCGCCAGCAGCCAAGAGGTCCAGGAGGGGCCCTACGAGCAGTACTTC.

The DNA of the CDR3 is TGTGCCAGTAGTGTGAGGGGGCGGAACTATGGCTACACCTTC. This gives the protein CASSVRGRNYGYTF. This chain joins TRBV19 and TRBJ1-2; 7 bases line up with TRBD1. With V trimmed by 5 bases and J by 2 bases, 5 bases remained unmatched. This CDR3 comprises 14 residues. Germline V gene sequence: CDR1 LNHDA, CDR2 SQIVND (reference sequence).

The rearrangement links TRBV10-3 to TRBJ1-2; D not resolved. Germline CDR1 and CDR2: ENHRY and SYGVKD. V lost 0 bases, J lost 3 bases, and 11 bases lay in between. This CDR3 spans 15 amino acids. Written as DNA, the CDR3 is TGTGCCATCAGTGAGTCCGCAACCGGGGACTATGGCTACACCTTC. Its translation is CAISESATGDYGYTF.

This chain uses TRBV9 with TRBJ2-1, with a possible D match to TRBD1 (6 bases). V lost 0 bases, J lost 10 bases, and 14 bases lay in between. This CDR3 comprises 14 residues. CDR1 is SGDLS, CDR2 YYNGEE, per germline. CDR3 in amino acids: CASSVGQVSGEQFF. The CDR3 nucleotides are TGTGCCAGCAGCGTAGGACAGGTATCGGGGGAGCAGTTCTTC.

V gene TRBV6-1 combines with J gene TRBJ1-1; the match to TRBD1 covers 9 bases. Germline trimming cut 5 bases from V and 5 bases from J; bases unmatched to any gene: 3. This CDR3 region has 13 residues. Per the germline V gene, CDR1 is MNHNS and CDR2 is SASEGT. The chain's CDR3 is CASSWDRATEAFF. The CDR3, as DNA: TGTGCCAGCAGTTGGGACAGGGCGACTGAAGCTTTCTTT.

This clone was picked up a small number of times. The chain recombines TRBV27 with TRBJ2-7; TRBD1 agrees at 9 bases. This CDR3 spans 14 amino acids. V lost 4 bases and J lost 4; bases outside the gene matches: 5. CDR1 and CDR2 (germline): MNHEY, SMNVEV (reference sequence). CDR3 DNA sequence: TGTGCCAGCAGTTCGGGACAGGGTCATTACGAGCAGTACTTC. Translating gives CASSSGQGHYEQYF.

The rearrangement joins TRBV4-1 to TRBJ2-5, with a tentative D call TRBD1 (6 bases). Germline CDR1 and CDR2: MGHRA and YSYEKL. V was clipped by 4 bases and J by 4 bases, with 16 bases between them. This CDR3 is built from 15 residues. The CDR3 DNA sequence: TGCGCCAGCAGCCGGCGCGCAGGGGCGGGAGAGACCCAGTACTTC. Its translation: CASSRRAGAGETQYF.

The chain links TRBV27 to TRBJ1-6, with D possibly being TRBD1 (6 bases). With 2 bases removed from V and 6 bases from J, the gap between germline ends came to 14 bases. This CDR3 is built from 16 residues. The germline gives CDR1 MNHEY, CDR2 SMNVEV (reference sequence). The CDR3 nucleotides read TGTGCCAGCAGTTTAAAGCCGCGACAGGCTAATTCACCCCTCCACTTT. This translates into CASSLKPRQANSPLHF.

This clone was picked up one time. This chain joins TRBV7-2 and TRBJ1-3; 11 bases fit TRBD1. Unmatched junction bases numbered 2, after V lost 4 bases and J lost 3 bases. CDR1 is SGHTA, CDR2 FQGNSA, per germline. The CDR3 spans 15 residues. The CDR3 loop reads CASSWGTGGGNTIYF. In nucleotides, the CDR3 is TGTGCCAGCAGCTGGGGGACAGGGGGTGGAAACACCATATATTTT.

This clone appeared once. The chain carries TRBV9 and TRBJ2-7, with 10 bases lining up with TRBD1. The germline V gene encodes CDR1 SGDLS and CDR2 YYNGEE. This CDR3 is built from 15 residues. V dropped 4 bases and J dropped 7; count of bases not matched to a gene: 11. CDR3 sequence: CASSPQGTGDEEQYF. CDR3 bases: TGTGCCAGCAGCCCCCAAGGGACAGGGGATGAAGAGCAGTACTTC.

V usage is TRBV28 and J usage is TRBJ2-7; TRBD1 matches 7 bases. The CDR3 is 15 amino acids. V lost 6 bases to trimming and J lost 4 bases; unmatched junction nucleotides: 12. From germline, CDR1 is MDHEN and CDR2 SYDVKM. The CDR3, as DNA: TGTGCCAGCAGCTCAAGCACAAGGGGGCTTTACGAGCAGTACTTC. Amino acids: CASSSSTRGLYEQYF.

Comments on this clone: The junction departs from the called germline gene at one end, perhaps through a read error. Other DNA sequences in the sample encode the same CDR3. The rearrangement uses TRBV13 and TRBJ1-1; TRBD1 might be the D (6 bases). The germline V gene has CDR1 PRHDT and CDR2 FYEKMQ (reference sequence). This CDR3 has 15 residues. The CDR3 DNA is TGTGCCAGCAGCGTACGACAGGAGTTGAACACTGAAGCCTTCTTT. Translating gives CASSVRQELNTEAFF.

V usage is TRBV5-5 and J usage is TRBJ1-6; no clear D gene. This CDR3 region has 13 residues. V lost 6 bases, J lost 14 bases, and 18 bases lay in between. Germline values: CDR1 SGHKS, CDR2 YYEKEE (reference sequence). CDR3 protein: CASKWELLGTLHF. The CDR3 nucleotides read TGTGCCAGCAAGTGGGAGCTGCTTGGAACCCTCCACTTT.